This T cell receptor beta chain was observed in a study of regulatory T cells in long-lasting Graves disease. Both iRepertoire HTBI primers and Arm-PCR of CDR3 regions were used to build the TCR beta libraries. TCRdb independently ran MiXCR on the multiplex PCR reads; one entry per CDR3 protein. Of approximately 560,000 distinct CDR3 sequences in the sample, more than 15% were seen once. As for this clonotype: Its target is unknown.

The CDR3 is made up of 14 amino acids. Deletions cut 1 base from V and 7 bases from J, with 9 bases between. The V gene's germline CDR1 is SGHRS and CDR2 YFSETQ. Study results and caveats: Persistent-disease Graves' patients showed less TCR diversity than new cases.

Described time point: newly diagnosed GD, antithyroid drugs for less than 3 months. RNA isolated from PBMCs was used to make the TCR library. These records were also assigned to another study, of T cells in Graves' hyperthyroidism and ophthalmopathy. Per that study: Each diagnosis was grounded in clinical symptoms, serum thyroxine and TRAb, thyroid ultrasound, and orbital computed tomography. The majority of expanded thyroid clonotypes above 0.001 also appeared in blood.

The receptor's source is a man aged 18-30 years with Graves disease. The chain couples TRBV5-1 to TRBJ1-6; no definite D call. The sequencing here drew on peripheral blood mononuclear cells (PBMCs), taken at new diagnosis, from a patient treated with antithyroid drugs. The CDR3 region is CASSLWQRNSPLHF. CDR3 coding DNA: TGCGCCAGCAGCTTGTGGCAGAGGAATTCACCCCTCCACTTT.